The clone carrying this T cell receptor (beta chain) was picked up a small number of times. Germline V CDR1 and CDR2: SEHNR, FQNEAQ (reference sequence). V was shortened by 0 bases and J by 10 bases, with 13 bases between the two germline ends. The CDR3 contains 14 residues. Repertoires were generated with immunoSEQ multiplex PCR, while TCRdb's copy carries only in-frame clones and drops some. Here the sample spans a few hundred thousand clones, approximately 82% being singletons. These data originate in a study of blood T cell repertoires in COVID-19. Study context: The origin of the acute and convalescent COVID-19 samples was the United States, Italy and Spain.

The sequenced sample consisted of peripheral blood. The source is a middle-aged woman who had recovered from COVID-19. The genes are TRBV7-9 and TRBJ2-1; maybe TRBD1 (5 bases). The CDR3 here is CASSLAVGHFEQFF. The CDR3 DNA follows: TGTGCCAGCAGCTTAGCCGTGGGGCATTTCGAGCAGTTCTTC.